Following are 7 T cell receptor beta chains from one sample sequenced in a study of cytomegalovirus exposure and HLA in healthy donors. Produced via immunoSEQ multiplex PCR; TCRdb's table is partial and in-frame only. The data contain tens of thousands of clones, roughly 96% of them singletons. The specimen was PBMCs. The receptor set was obtained from a man aged 18 to 30 in good health and CMV-seronegative.

The V gene is TRBV15, the J gene TRBJ2-1; maybe TRBD1 (6 bases). Germline CDR1 and CDR2: LNHNV and YYDKDF (reference sequence). CDR3 length equals 14 residues. V gave up 4 bases and J gave up 11 bases, with 18 bases separating them. The CDR3 DNA reads TGTGCCACCAGCATCGGACAGAAAATTTTTAAGCAGTTCTTC. It codes for CATSIGQKIFKQFF.

This clone was seen a single time. The chain carries TRBV9 and TRBJ1-2; D may be TRBD1 (6 bases). The V and J ends lost 0 bases and 4 bases respectively, with 10 bases between them. This CDR3 region has 14 residues. CDR1 and CDR2 from the germline V gene are SGDLS and YYNGEE. The DNA of the CDR3 is TGTGCCAGCAGCGTAGAGGACAGCGTCTATGGCTACACCTTC. It yields the protein CASSVEDSVYGYTF.

V and J are TRBV5-1 and TRBJ2-3; TRBD1 agrees at 7 bases. Germline loops: CDR1 SGHRS, CDR2 YFSETQ. There are 14 residues in the CDR3. V lost 4 bases and J lost 3; bases outside the gene matches: 5. The CDR3 DNA sequence: TGCGCCAGCAGCATTCCGGGACAGACAGATACGCAGTATTTT. This translates into CASSIPGQTDTQYF. The complete variable domain, with remaining parts taken from reference TRBV5-1 and TRBJ2-3, reads KAGVTQTPRYLIKTRGQQVTLSCSPISGHRSVSWYQQTPGQGLQFLFEYFSETQRNKGNFPGRFSGRQFSNSRSEMNVSTLELGDSALYLCASSIPGQTDTQYFGPGTRLTVL.

V gene TRBV29-1 combines with J gene TRBJ1-2; 8 bases map to TRBD1. V lost 6 bases, J lost 2 bases, and 11 bases stayed unmatched. The V gene's germline CDR1 is SQVTM and CDR2 ANQGSEA. This CDR3 contains 15 residues. The CDR3 DNA sequence: TGCAGCGTAGTTAGGACAGGGACCAAAAACTATGGCTACACCTTC. Translated, it gives CSVVRTGTKNYGYTF.

The chain has TRBV6-1 and TRBJ1-1, with 8 positions matching TRBD1. The CDR3 sequence is 15 residues long. Per germline, CDR1 MNHNS and CDR2 SASEGT. The V segment lost 10 bases and the J segment 1 base; nucleotides outside the gene matches: 11. The chain's CDR3 is CATSSAGGKNTEAFF. DNA of the CDR3: TGTGCCACCAGCTCAGCAGGGGGCAAGAACACTGAAGCTTTCTTT.

The gene calls are TRBV2 and TRBJ1-5; D may be TRBD1 (6 bases). Germline-derived CDR1 and CDR2 are SNHLY and FYNNEI. This CDR3 spans 14 amino acids. V was clipped by 8 bases and J by 0 bases, with 11 bases between them. This CDR3 is CASRTEYSNQPQHF. The CDR3 nucleotides read TGTGCCAGCCGGACAGAATATAGCAATCAGCCCCAGCATTTT.

The chain uses TRBV11-3 and TRBJ2-1, with TRBD2 identical over 10 bases. CDR1 is SGHNT and CDR2 is YENEEA in the germline V gene. There are 15 residues in the CDR3. The V gene end was trimmed by 5 bases and the J gene end by 4 bases; junction bases not matched to a gene: 5. DNA of the CDR3: TGTGCCAGCAGCCTGGGACTAGCGAGTTACAATGAGCAGTTCTTC. This encodes CASSLGLASYNEQFF.